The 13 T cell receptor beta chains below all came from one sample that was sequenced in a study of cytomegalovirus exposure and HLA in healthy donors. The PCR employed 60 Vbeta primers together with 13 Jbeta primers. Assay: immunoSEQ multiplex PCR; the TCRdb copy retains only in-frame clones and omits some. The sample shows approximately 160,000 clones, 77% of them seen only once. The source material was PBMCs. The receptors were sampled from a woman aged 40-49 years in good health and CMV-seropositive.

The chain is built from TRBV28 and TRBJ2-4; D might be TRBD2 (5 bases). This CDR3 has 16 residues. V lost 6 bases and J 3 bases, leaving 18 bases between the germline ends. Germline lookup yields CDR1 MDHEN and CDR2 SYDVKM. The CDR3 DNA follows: TGTGCCAGCAGCCCCATCACCGGCCGGGGCAAAAACATTCAGTACTTC. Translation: CASSPITGRGKNIQYF. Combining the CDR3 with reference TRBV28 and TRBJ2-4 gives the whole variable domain DVKVTQSSRYLVKRTGEKVFLECVQDMDHENMFWYRQDPGLGLRLIYFSYDVKMKEKGDIPEGYSVSREKKERFSLILESASTNQTSMYLCASSPITGRGKNIQYFGAGTRLSVL.

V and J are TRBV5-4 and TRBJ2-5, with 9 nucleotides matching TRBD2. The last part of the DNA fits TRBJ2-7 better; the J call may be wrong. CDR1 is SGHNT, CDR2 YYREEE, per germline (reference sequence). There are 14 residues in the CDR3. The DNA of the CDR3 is TGTGCCAGCAGCCGCGGGGGGGCCGAGGACGAGCAGTACTTC. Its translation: CASSRGGAEDEQYF.

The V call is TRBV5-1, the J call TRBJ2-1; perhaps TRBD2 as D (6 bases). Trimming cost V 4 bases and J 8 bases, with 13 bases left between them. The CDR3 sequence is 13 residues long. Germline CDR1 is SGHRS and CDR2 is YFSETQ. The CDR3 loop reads CASSTDGGDEQFF. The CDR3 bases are TGCGCCAGCAGCACTGACGGCGGGGATGAGCAGTTCTTC.

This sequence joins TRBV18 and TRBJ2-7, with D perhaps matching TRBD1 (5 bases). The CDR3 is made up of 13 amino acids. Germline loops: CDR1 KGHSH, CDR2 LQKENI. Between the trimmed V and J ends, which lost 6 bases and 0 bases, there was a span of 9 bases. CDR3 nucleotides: TGTGCCAGCTCTGGGGCCTACTCCTACGAGCAGTACTTC. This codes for CASSGAYSYEQYF.

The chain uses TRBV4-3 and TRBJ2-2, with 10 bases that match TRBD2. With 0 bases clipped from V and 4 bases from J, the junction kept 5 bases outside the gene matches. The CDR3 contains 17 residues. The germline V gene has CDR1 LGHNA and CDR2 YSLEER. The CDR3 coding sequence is TGCGCCAGCAGCCAAGATCCTAGCGGGGGTGGCACCGGGGAGCTGTTTTTT. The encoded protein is CASSQDPSGGGTGELFF.

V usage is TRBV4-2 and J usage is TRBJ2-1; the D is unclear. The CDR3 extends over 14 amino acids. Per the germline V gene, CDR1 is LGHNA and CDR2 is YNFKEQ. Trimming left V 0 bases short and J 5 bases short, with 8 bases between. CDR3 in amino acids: CASSQDGGNNEQFF. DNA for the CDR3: TGTGCCAGCAGCCAAGACGGCGGTAACAATGAGCAGTTCTTC.

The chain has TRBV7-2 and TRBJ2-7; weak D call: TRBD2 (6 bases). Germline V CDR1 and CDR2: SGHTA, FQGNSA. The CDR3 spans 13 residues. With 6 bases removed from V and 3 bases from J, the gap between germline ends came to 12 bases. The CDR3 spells CASRRDLNYEQYF. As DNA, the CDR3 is TGTGCCAGCAGGCGGGACTTAAACTACGAGCAGTACTTC.

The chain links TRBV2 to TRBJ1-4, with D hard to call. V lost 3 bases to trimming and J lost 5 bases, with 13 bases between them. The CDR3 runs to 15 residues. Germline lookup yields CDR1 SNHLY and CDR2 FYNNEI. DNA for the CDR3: TGTGCCAGCAGTGAGGGGAGGGCGGCGAATGAAAAACTGTTTTTT. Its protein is CASSEGRAANEKLFF. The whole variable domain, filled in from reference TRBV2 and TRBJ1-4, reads EPEVTQTPSHQVTQMGQEVILRCVPISNHLYFYWYRQILGQKVEFLVSFYNNEISEKSEIFDDQFSVERPDGSNFTLKIRSTKLEDSAMYFCASSEGRAANEKLFFGSGTQLSVL.

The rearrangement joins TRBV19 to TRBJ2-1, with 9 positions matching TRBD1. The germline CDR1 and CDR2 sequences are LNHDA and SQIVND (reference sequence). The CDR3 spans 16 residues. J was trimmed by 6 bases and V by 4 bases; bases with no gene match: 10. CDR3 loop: CASSRSTGGDINEQFF. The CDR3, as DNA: TGTGCCAGTAGTAGAAGCACAGGGGGCGACATCAATGAGCAGTTCTTC.

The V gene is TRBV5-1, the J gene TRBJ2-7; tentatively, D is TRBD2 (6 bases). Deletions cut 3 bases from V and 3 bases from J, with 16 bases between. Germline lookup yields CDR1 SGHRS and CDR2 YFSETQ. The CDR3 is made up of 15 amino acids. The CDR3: CASSSTPGAIYEQYF. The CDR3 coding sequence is TGCGCCAGCAGCTCTACACCGGGAGCTATCTACGAGCAGTACTTC.

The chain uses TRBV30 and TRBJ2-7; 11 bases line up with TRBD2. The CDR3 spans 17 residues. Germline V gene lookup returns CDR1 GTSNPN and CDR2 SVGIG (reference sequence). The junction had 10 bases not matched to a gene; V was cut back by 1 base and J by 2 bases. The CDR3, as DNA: TGTGCCTGGAGTGGCGGGACTAGCGGAGTCTTTCCCTACGAGCAGTACTTC. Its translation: CAWSGGTSGVFPYEQYF.

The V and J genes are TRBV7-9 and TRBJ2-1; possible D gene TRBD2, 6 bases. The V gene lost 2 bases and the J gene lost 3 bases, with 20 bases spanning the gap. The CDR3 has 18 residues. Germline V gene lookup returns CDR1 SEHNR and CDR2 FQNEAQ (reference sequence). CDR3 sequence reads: CASSLYTGVVSLYNEQFF. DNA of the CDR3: TGTGCCAGCAGCTTATATACGGGAGTAGTTTCACTCTACAATGAGCAGTTCTTC.

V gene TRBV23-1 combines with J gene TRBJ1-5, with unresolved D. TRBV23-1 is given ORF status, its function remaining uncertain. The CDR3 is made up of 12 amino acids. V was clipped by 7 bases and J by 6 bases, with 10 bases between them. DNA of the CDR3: TGCGCCAGCAAGTCGTGGAGTCAGCCCCAGCATTTT. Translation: CASKSWSQPQHF.